These T cell receptor beta chains were read from a single sample in a study of blood T cell repertoires in COVID-19. Produced via immunoSEQ multiplex PCR; TCRdb's table is partial and in-frame only. The sample records some 390,000 clones, approximately 89% being singletons. Sequences were obtained from peripheral blood. Receptors were obtained from a woman aged 40 to 50 with COVID-19, enrolled during active disease. Both conserved end residues are part of each CDR3. The D gene is left open where the match is weak. Only some rows state a clone size, as once, few, many or a class for expanded clones.

V	J	D	size	CDR3	DNA
TRBV5-1	TRBJ1-2	NA	NA	CASSRDLRTNYGYTF	TGCGCCAGCAGCCGGGACTTAAGGACTAACTATGGCTACACCTTC
TRBV30	TRBJ1-1	TRBD1	NA	CAGRTGRNTEAFF	TGTGCCGGAAGGACAGGGAGGAACACTGAAGCTTTCTTT
TRBV5-1	TRBJ2-1	TRBD2	NA	CASSYGLAVTDSYNEQFF	TGCGCCAGCAGCTACGGACTAGCGGTAACGGACTCCTACAATGAGCAGTTCTTC
TRBV7-2	TRBJ1-1	NA	NA	CASSRWTENTEAFF	TGTGCCAGCAGCAGATGGACAGAGAACACTGAAGCTTTCTTT
TRBV10-3	TRBJ1-1	NA	few	CAISESNLRSRGAFF	TGTGCCATCAGTGAGTCGAATCTCAGGTCAAGGGGAGCTTTCTTT
TRBV19	TRBJ2-2	NA	few	CASGVPGTGELFF	TGTGCCAGCGGGGTCCCCGGAACCGGGGAGCTGTTTTTT
TRBV19	TRBJ2-5	NA	NA	CASSIVKRTVLRETQYF	TGTGCCAGTAGTATAGTAAAGCGGACTGTCCTGAGGGAGACCCAGTACTTC
TRBV25-1	TRBJ2-2	TRBD1	NA	CATTTSRTGGTGELFF	TGTGCCACCACAACCAGTCGGACAGGGGGGACCGGGGAGCTGTTTTTT
TRBV10-3	TRBJ2-1	TRBD2	NA	CAILAGERNEQFF	TGTGCCATCCTAGCGGGAGAGAGGAATGAGCAGTTCTTC
TRBV7-8	TRBJ1-6	TRBD1	NA	CASSSPKYRTGGDSPLHF	TGTGCCAGCAGCTCACCCAAATACCGGACAGGGGGCGATTCACCCCTCCACTTT
TRBV14	TRBJ1-1	TRBD1	NA	CASSHLGQGLTEAFF	TGTGCCAGCAGCCACTTAGGACAGGGGCTCACTGAAGCTTTCTTT
TRBV27	TRBJ1-1	NA	NA	CASSLIRGHTEAFF	TGTGCCAGCAGCCTTATTCGAGGCCACACTGAAGCTTTCTTT
TRBV5-1	TRBJ2-1	TRBD2	NA	CASSPGSGSSYNEQFF	TGCGCCAGCAGCCCCGGTAGCGGGAGCTCCTACAATGAGCAGTTCTTC
TRBV7-2	TRBJ2-1	NA	NA	CASSSIFRGQGQFF	TGTGCCAGCAGCTCAATATTCCGTGGGCAGGGTCAGTTCTTC
TRBV28	TRBJ2-7	NA	many	CASSMTDFTYEQYF	TGTGCCAGCAGCATGACGGACTTTACCTACGAGCAGTACTTC
TRBV6-2/TRBV6-3	TRBJ1-4	NA	NA	CASSYEADEKLFF	TGTGCCAGCAGTTACGAAGCGGATGAAAAACTGTTTTTT
TRBV20-1	TRBJ1-1	NA	NA	CSASKSAGQAFF	TGCAGTGCTAGTAAATCGGCAGGGCAAGCTTTCTTT
TRBV23-1	TRBJ1-2	TRBD1	NA	CASRSKKQGLSGYTF	TGCGCCAGCCGCTCCAAGAAACAGGGGCTGAGCGGCTACACCTTC